This entry lists 20 T cell receptor beta chains sequenced from one sample in a study of shared clonotypes between healthy human individuals. TCRdb's copy holds only in-frame clones and misses some; the assay was immunoSEQ multiplex PCR. The repertoire includes roughly 1 million clones, under 80% of them detected once, and about 1.5% sits in the top ten. Sequencing used memory CD4+ T cells sorted from blood. Subset in this sample: CD45RA-negative fraction. The source is a man aged 18 to 30 in good health.

This clone was observed once. The chain joins TRBV28 to TRBJ1-1; TRBD1 agrees at 9 bases. This CDR3 spans 12 amino acids. Germline assignment: CDR1 MDHEN and CDR2 SYDVKM. V was pared by 8 bases and J by 4 bases, with 2 bases of the junction left unmatched. CDR3 nucleotide sequence: TGTGCCAGCGTACAGGGGGCCACTGAAGCTTTCTTT. This codes for CASVQGATEAFF. The full variable domain, with the rest looked up from reference TRBV28 and TRBJ1-1, is DVKVTQSSRYLVKRTGEKVFLECVQDMDHENMFWYRQDPGLGLRLIYFSYDVKMKEKGDIPEGYSVSREKKERFSLILESASTNQTSMYLCASVQGATEAFFGQGTRLTVV.

The rearrangement links TRBV7-9 to TRBJ1-1; D is possibly TRBD1 (5 bases). The CDR3 covers 18 residues. In germline, CDR1 is SEHNR, CDR2 FQNEAQ (reference sequence). V was trimmed by 5 bases and J by 3 bases, leaving 25 bases between them. The CDR3 spells CASSPRTGQGGVYTEAFF. CDR3 coding DNA: TGTGCCAGCAGCCCCCGAACCGGGCAGGGTGGGGTTTACACTGAAGCTTTCTTT. Full variable domain (remainder filled in from reference TRBV7-9 and TRBJ1-1): DTGVSQNPRHKITKRGQNVTFRCDPISEHNRLYWYRQTLGQGPEFLTYFQNEAQLEKSRLLSDRFSAERPKGSFSTLEIQRTEQGDSAMYLCASSPRTGQGGVYTEAFFGQGTRLTVV.

V and J are TRBV20-1 and TRBJ1-1; possible D gene TRBD1, 6 bases. Germline V gene data show CDR1 as DFQATT and CDR2 as SNEGSKA (reference sequence). The CDR3 contains 11 residues. The V end lost 6 bases, the J end lost 6 bases, and 11 bases lay between the germline ends. CDR3 residues: CSAGGTSEAFF. The CDR3, as DNA: TGCAGTGCAGGGGGGACCTCTGAAGCTTTCTTT.

The gene calls are TRBV29-1 and TRBJ2-3; D is unclear. The CDR3 runs 14 residues. CDR1 and CDR2 (germline): SQVTM, ANQGSEA. The V end was cut by 2 bases, the J end by 2 bases, with 11 bases between. CDR3 residues: CSVEIGQFTDTQYF. CDR3 DNA sequence: TGCAGCGTTGAAATCGGGCAGTTCACAGATACGCAGTATTTT.

The chain uses TRBV2 and TRBJ2-5; 7 bases align to TRBD1. V was clipped by 6 bases and J by 4 bases; unmatched bases: 5. CDR3 length: 13 amino acids. Germline lookup yields CDR1 SNHLY and CDR2 FYNNEI. The CDR3 DNA sequence: TGTGCCAGCAGCAGGGGGACAGCAGAGACCCAGTACTTC. Its protein is CASSRGTAETQYF.

This chain joins TRBV6-6 and TRBJ1-1; D possibly corresponds to TRBD1 (6 bases). From germline, CDR1 is MNHNY and CDR2 SVGAGI (reference sequence). The CDR3 loop spans 11 amino acids. The V gene lost 7 bases and the J gene lost 10 bases, with 13 bases spanning the gap. Written as DNA, the CDR3 is TGTGCCAGCACGGGGGGGCAGGGAGCTTTCTTT. It yields the protein CASTGGQGAFF.

There are a few counts of this clone. The same CDR3 is also encoded by other DNA sequences in this sample. V usage is TRBV15 and J usage is TRBJ1-2; D is unresolved. This CDR3 comprises 12 residues. Germline CDR1 is LNHNV and CDR2 is YYDKDF (reference sequence). V lost 5 bases and J 2 bases, leaving 6 bases between the germline ends. CDR3 bases: TGTGCCACCAGCGGATCGAACTATGGCTACACCTTC. Its protein product is CATSGSNYGYTF.

The rearrangement uses TRBV30 and TRBJ2-3; TRBD1 agrees at 11 bases. In germline, CDR1 is GTSNPN, CDR2 SVGIG (reference sequence). The trim removed 2 bases at V and 3 bases at J, leaving 10 bases unmatched. The length of the CDR3 is 17 residues. The CDR3 sequence is CAWSRLPGTGGTDTQYF. CDR3 DNA sequence: TGTGCCTGGAGTCGCCTACCCGGGACAGGGGGGACAGATACGCAGTATTTT.

This clone has only a few counts. The genes are TRBV11-2 and TRBJ2-4; 9 positions agree with TRBD1. Germline-derived CDR1 and CDR2 are SGHAT and FQNNGV. Trimming removed 0 bases from V and 3 bases from J; junction bases left unmatched: 9. The CDR3 extends over 18 amino acids. The DNA of the CDR3 is TGTGCCAGCAGCTTAGATAGTCCGGGACAGGGAATCAAAAACATTCAGTACTTC. Its protein product is CASSLDSPGQGIKNIQYF.

Concerning this clone: The sample carries other DNA sequences with the same CDR3. The rearrangement uses TRBV5-4 and TRBJ2-5, with 7 nucleotides matching TRBD1. The CDR3 runs to 14 residues. The J segment lost 2 bases and the V segment lost 0 bases, leaving 1 base of the junction unmatched. Germline V gene lookup returns CDR1 SGHNT and CDR2 YYREEE (reference sequence). CDR3 amino acids: CASSLGTGQETQYF. The CDR3 bases are TGTGCCAGCAGCTTGGGGACAGGTCAAGAGACCCAGTACTTC.

In its sample, this clone was seen many times. The chain couples TRBV4-1 to TRBJ1-2; D uncertain. This CDR3 spans 15 amino acids. Looked up from germline, CDR1 is MGHRA and CDR2 is YSYEKL. Trimming took 0 bases from V and 1 from J, leaving 9 bases between them. The CDR3 DNA is TGCGCCAGCAGCCAAGATACCGACTATAACTATGGCTACACCTTC. Translating gives CASSQDTDYNYGYTF.

As DNA, the CDR3 is TGTGCCAGCTCGCTAATAGGTAGCGAGAGGACCCAGTACTTC. It translates to CASSLIGSERTQYF. This chain links TRBV18 with TRBJ2-5; D may be TRBD2 (5 bases). The CDR3 spans 14 residues. Germline V gives CDR1 KGHSH, CDR2 LQKENI. The V end was cut by 6 bases, the J end by 7 bases, with 18 bases between. The complete variable domain, with remaining parts taken from reference TRBV18 and TRBJ2-5, reads NAGVMQNPRHLVRRRGQEARLRCSPMKGHSHVYWYRQLPEEGLKFMVYLQKENIIDESGMPKERFSAEFPKEGPSILRIQQVVRGDSAAYFCASSLIGSERTQYFGPGTRLLVL.

This chain joins TRBV7-9 and TRBJ1-3; 10 bases are a match to TRBD1. This CDR3 has 18 amino acids. Germline V gene lookup returns CDR1 SEHNR and CDR2 FQNEAQ (reference sequence). The V gene end was trimmed by 5 bases and the J gene end by 0 bases; junction bases not matched to a gene: 10. Written as DNA, the CDR3 is TGTGCCAGCAGCCCCCGGGGACAGGGGTCGAGCTCTGGAAACACCATATATTTT. Amino acids: CASSPRGQGSSSGNTIYF.

The V call is TRBV4-1, the J call TRBJ1-2; 7 bases line up with TRBD1. The V and J ends lost 0 bases and 5 bases, in that order; junction bases with no gene match: 6. This CDR3 spans 15 amino acids. Germline V CDR1 and CDR2: MGHRA, YSYEKL. CDR3 DNA sequence: TGCGCCAGCAGCCAAGATAATGCAGGGGGTTATGGCTACACCTTC. This encodes CASSQDNAGGYGYTF.

This clone was detected only a few times. The chain carries TRBV30 and TRBJ2-5; D possibly matches TRBD1 or TRBD2 (7 bases each). The DNA matches TRBJ2-7 better at its end, which makes the J call doubtful. The CDR3 extends over 13 amino acids. Germline assignment: CDR1 GTSNPN and CDR2 SVGIG (reference sequence). As DNA, the CDR3 is TGTGCCTGGAGTGTAGACAGGGAGGGCGAGCAGTACTTC. It translates to CAWSVDREGEQYF.

About this clone itself: A far larger clone lies a single base away; this is likely a read error. Different DNA sequences within this sample yield the same CDR3. The chain recombines TRBV5-4 with TRBJ1-1; D unresolved. Germline CDR1 and CDR2: SGHNT and YYREEE (reference sequence). V gave up 3 bases and J gave up 11 bases, with 20 bases separating them. The CDR3 is made up of 14 amino acids. The CDR3 region has the DNA TGTGCCAGCAGCTCTCAAAATCTCGGGGTTGAGGCTTTCTTT. It translates to CASSSQNLGVEAFF. The whole variable domain, filled in from reference TRBV5-4 and TRBJ1-1, reads ETGVTQSPTHLIKTRGQQVTLRCSSQSGHNTVSWYQQALGQGPQFIFQYYREEENGRGNFPPRFSGLQFPNYSSELNVNALELDDSALYLCASSSQNLGVEAFFGQGTRLTVV.

With regard to this clone: This sample also contains other DNA sequences that code for the same CDR3. This chain connects TRBV5-1 to TRBJ2-3; perhaps TRBD1 as D (6 bases). V gave up 0 bases and J gave up 2 bases, with 7 bases separating them. CDR3 length: 14 amino acids. Germline V gene sequence: CDR1 SGHRS, CDR2 YFSETQ. As DNA, the CDR3 is TGCGCCAGCAGCTTGGGACAGGTCACAGATACGCAGTATTTT. Protein product: CASSLGQVTDTQYF.

The CDR3 nucleotides are TGTGCCAGCAGTCGACAGGGAGAAGAGCAGTACTTC. As protein: CASSRQGEEQYF. V gene TRBV6-5 combines with J gene TRBJ2-7, with 7 bases matching TRBD1. Germline lookup yields CDR1 MNHEY and CDR2 SVGAGI. V shed 5 bases and J 7 bases; nucleotides not matched to a gene: 5. This CDR3 is built from 12 residues.

The CDR3 DNA follows: TGTGCCAGCTCAGGGATGGAGGGCTACTATGGCTACACCTTC. Protein: CASSGMEGYYGYTF. This chain links TRBV18 with TRBJ1-2; unclear D gene. CDR3 length: 14 residues. Germline-derived CDR1 and CDR2 are KGHSH and LQKENI. V dropped 5 bases and J dropped 3 bases, with 13 bases sitting between them.

The V gene is TRBV30, the J gene TRBJ2-2; 13 nucleotides match TRBD2. V shed 4 bases, J shed 7 bases, and the junction held 9 bases outside the gene matches. Germline lookup yields CDR1 GTSNPN and CDR2 SVGIG (reference sequence). This CDR3 spans 16 amino acids. In DNA form, the CDR3 reads TGTGCCTGGAACCCCGGACTAGCGGGGGAGGGCGGGGAGCTGTTTTTT. Amino acid sequence: CAWNPGLAGEGGELFF.